Listed here are 30 T cell receptor beta chains from one sample, sequenced in a study of early T cells in non-severe SARS-CoV-2 infection. TCRdb reanalysed the 5' RACE reads using MiXCR and keeps one entry per CDR3 protein. The repertoire has 60,000 to 75,000 distinct CDR3 sequences, about 12% of them found once; the top ten carry roughly 4.3%. The source material was whole blood. These TCRs come from an adult who was a healthcare worker with PCR-confirmed SARS-CoV-2 infection or an uninfected control (not recorded which).

This clonotype was detected ten times or more. J is TRBJ2-3 and V is TRBV29-1, with 7 bases that match TRBD1. V shed 6 bases, J shed 3 bases, and the junction held 6 bases outside the gene matches. The length of the CDR3 is 13 residues. Germline CDR1 is SQVTM and CDR2 is ANQGSEA. The CDR3 DNA sequence: TGCAGCGTCTTGACAGGGAATACAGATACGCAGTATTTT. Translated: CSVLTGNTDTQYF.

This clonotype was detected a few times. The chain combines TRBV5-1 with TRBJ2-1; no clear D gene. The CDR3 sequence is 14 residues long. V lost 0 bases and J lost 6, with 10 bases in between. The germline V gene encodes CDR1 SGHRS and CDR2 YFSETQ. The CDR3 DNA follows: TGCGCCAGCAGCTTGGAAAGCGCCCGCAATGAGCAGTTCTTC. As protein: CASSLESARNEQFF.

The table lists this clonotype with a few counts. This chain joins TRBV7-9 and TRBJ1-1; no clear D. CDR1 SEHNR and CDR2 FQNEAQ come from the germline V gene (reference sequence). Trimming cost V 5 bases and J 7 bases, with 20 bases left between them. The CDR3 is 15 amino acids. The CDR3 coding sequence is TGTGCCAGCAGCCCCGAACCCGGACCAAAAATTGAAGCTTTCTTT. Encoded protein: CASSPEPGPKIEAFF. Full variable domain (rest looked up from reference TRBV7-9 and TRBJ1-1): DTGVSQNPRHKITKRGQNVTFRCDPISEHNRLYWYRQTLGQGPEFLTYFQNEAQLEKSRLLSDRFSAERPKGSFSTLEIQRTEQGDSAMYLCASSPEPGPKIEAFFGQGTRLTVV.

This clonotype appeared many times. The chain couples TRBV5-1 to TRBJ2-2; D gene uncertain. Germline V gene data show CDR1 as SGHRS and CDR2 as YFSETQ. The length of the CDR3 is 14 residues. Trimming left V 4 bases short and J 2 bases short, with 9 bases between. This CDR3 is CASSHGSNTGELFF. For the CDR3, the DNA is TGCGCCAGCAGCCACGGGTCTAACACCGGGGAGCTGTTTTTT.

V is TRBV18 and J is TRBJ1-1; 7 nucleotides match TRBD1. CDR1 and CDR2 from the germline V gene are KGHSH and LQKENI. The CDR3 is made up of 14 amino acids. Trimming cost V 4 bases and J 3 bases; bases outside gene matches: 5. The CDR3 region is CASSLRQGDTEAFF. DNA of the CDR3: TGTGCCAGCTCACTTAGACAGGGTGACACTGAAGCTTTCTTT.

This clonotype was counted only a few times. J is TRBJ1-1 and V is TRBV6-1; D gene ambiguous. CDR1 and CDR2 from the germline V gene are MNHNS and SASEGT. V lost 5 bases and J lost 7, with 20 bases in between. The CDR3 totals 15 residues. The CDR3 nucleotides are TGTGCCAGCAGTTTTAGCACGGTCGCTTTGGGTGAAGCTTTCTTT. Amino acid sequence: CASSFSTVALGEAFF.

This clonotype was recorded many times. V and J are TRBV5-4 and TRBJ2-1; D is possibly TRBD1 or TRBD2 (6 bases each). Germline V gene sequence: CDR1 SGHNT, CDR2 YYREEE (reference sequence). The germline V and J ends were trimmed by 1 base and 2 bases, with 10 bases remaining between them. The CDR3 contains 15 residues. The CDR3 region has the DNA TGTGCCAGCAGCTTGTTCGGGGGCCCCTACAATGAGCAGTTCTTC. Translating it yields CASSLFGGPYNEQFF. The complete variable domain, with remaining parts taken from reference TRBV5-4 and TRBJ2-1, reads ETGVTQSPTHLIKTRGQQVTLRCSSQSGHNTVSWYQQALGQGPQFIFQYYREEENGRGNFPPRFSGLQFPNYSSELNVNALELDDSALYLCASSLFGGPYNEQFFGPGTRLTVL.

The chain has TRBV20-1 and TRBJ1-2, with 10 bases lining up with TRBD1. This CDR3 contains 18 residues. With 3 bases clipped from V and 2 bases from J, the junction kept 15 bases outside the gene matches. CDR1 is DFQATT and CDR2 is SNEGSKA in the germline V gene (reference sequence). CDR3 protein: CSARAPWGQGRSNYGYTF. The CDR3 coding sequence is TGCAGTGCTAGGGCGCCGTGGGGACAGGGGAGATCCAACTATGGCTACACCTTC.

In its sample, this clonotype was seen a few times. The chain carries TRBV9 and TRBJ1-2; 9 bases are a match to TRBD1. Germline-derived CDR1 and CDR2 are SGDLS and YYNGEE. V lost 7 bases to trimming and J lost 4 bases; unmatched junction nucleotides: 5. CDR3 length: 13 residues. Written as DNA, the CDR3 is TGTGCCAGCGGAACAGGGGGCGCCTATGGCTACACCTTC. Protein product: CASGTGGAYGYTF. The whole variable domain, filled in from reference TRBV9 and TRBJ1-2, reads DSGVTQTPKHLITATGQRVTLRCSPRSGDLSVYWYQQSLDQGLQFLIQYYNGEERAKGNILERFSAQQFPDLHSELNLSSLELGDSALYFCASGTGGAYGYTFGSGTRLTVV.

The rearrangement links TRBV3-1 to TRBJ1-4; D remains unclear. Trimming removed 1 base from V and 7 bases from J, with 10 bases in between. The CDR3 consists of 14 residues. Germline-derived CDR1 and CDR2 are LGHDT and YNNKEL (reference sequence). The CDR3 reads CASSQVLEGEKLFF. The CDR3 region has the DNA TGTGCCAGCAGCCAAGTCCTAGAGGGTGAAAAACTGTTTTTT.

This clonotype was picked up many times. This chain uses TRBV7-9 with TRBJ2-1; a weak D match, TRBD2 (5 bases). V lost 6 bases, J lost 5 bases, and 17 bases lay in between. Germline V gives CDR1 SEHNR, CDR2 FQNEAQ (reference sequence). The CDR3 sequence is 15 residues long. CDR3: CASRNVAFGNNEQFF. CDR3 bases: TGTGCCAGCAGGAATGTAGCGTTTGGGAACAATGAGCAGTTCTTC.

This clonotype was counted between two and nine times. This sequence joins TRBV5-1 and TRBJ2-1; TRBD2 is a possible D gene (5 bases). The CDR3 runs to 14 residues. Trimming took 0 bases from V and 7 from J, leaving 11 bases between them. CDR1 is SGHRS, CDR2 YFSETQ, per germline. CDR3 DNA: TGCGCCAGCAGCTTGGAGAGGAGGCGTAATGAGCAGTTCTTC. Translation gives CASSLERRRNEQFF.

Many counts were recorded for this clonotype. A junction end diverges from the germline sequence, so it may reflect a read error. V is TRBV27 and J is TRBJ1-1; weak D call: TRBD1 (6 bases). Germline CDR1 MNHEY, CDR2 SMNVEV (reference sequence). The CDR3 covers 13 residues. CDR3: CASREFQGTEAFF. The CDR3 DNA follows: TGTGCCAGCAGGGAATTTCAGGGGACTGAAGCCTTCTTT.

The chain uses TRBV11-3 and TRBJ2-7; 7 bases match TRBD1. Germline V CDR1 and CDR2: SGHNT, YENEEA. J was trimmed by 3 bases and V by 0 bases; bases with no gene match: 8. The CDR3 contains 16 residues. CDR3: CASSLDAPGQFYEQYF. The DNA for the CDR3 is TGTGCCAGCAGCTTAGACGCACCGGGACAGTTCTACGAGCAGTACTTC.

This clonotype was seen many times. This chain uses TRBV7-3 with TRBJ2-3; the D call may be TRBD1 or TRBD2 (5 bases each). Per germline, CDR1 SGHTA and CDR2 FQGTGA. Trimming cost V 5 bases and J 6 bases, with 21 bases left between them. CDR3 length equals 16 residues. The chain's CDR3 is CASSQGTALNRDTQYF. The CDR3 DNA is TGTGCCAGCAGCCAAGGGACGGCCCTCAACCGGGATACGCAGTATTTT.

This clonotype was observed a handful of times. The chain recombines TRBV29-1 with TRBJ2-1, with TRBD2 identical over 12 bases. The CDR3 covers 16 residues. CDR1 is SQVTM, CDR2 ANQGSEA, per germline. J was trimmed by 0 bases and V by 4 bases; bases with no gene match: 4. The CDR3 DNA follows: TGCAGCGTTGCACTAGCGGGGGGCCCCTCCTACAATGAGCAGTTCTTC. Protein: CSVALAGGPSYNEQFF.

This clonotype has at least ten counts. The rearrangement uses TRBV5-1 and TRBJ2-7; D perhaps matches TRBD1 (6 bases). CDR3 length: 14 residues. Per the germline V gene, CDR1 is SGHRS and CDR2 is YFSETQ. V lost 5 bases, J lost 2 bases, and 14 bases lay in between. CDR3 in amino acids: CASSPDRPPYEQYF. The CDR3 DNA reads TGCGCCAGCAGTCCTGACAGGCCCCCCTACGAGCAGTACTTC.

The rearrangement uses TRBV11-2 and TRBJ2-1; 9 bases are a match to TRBD1. V gave up 5 bases and J gave up 6 bases; unmatched junction bases: 8. The CDR3 has 15 residues. CDR1 is SGHAT, CDR2 FQNNGV, per germline. CDR3: CASSPYRGRRNEQFF. The CDR3 coding sequence is TGTGCCAGCAGCCCTTACAGGGGGCGCCGCAATGAGCAGTTCTTC.

This clonotype was counted between two and nine times. This chain uses TRBV18 with TRBJ2-2, with a weak D call TRBD2 (6 bases). V was pared by 0 bases and J by 4 bases, with 12 bases between. CDR1 is KGHSH and CDR2 is LQKENI in the germline V gene. The length of the CDR3 is 16 residues. CDR3 coding DNA: TGTGCCAGCTCACCACCGGAGGGTCTGAGCACCGGGGAGCTGTTTTTT. Its translation is CASSPPEGLSTGELFF.

This clonotype occurred many times. The V and J genes are TRBV24-1 and TRBJ2-7; possible D gene TRBD1, 5 bases. The V end was cut by 3 bases, the J end by 5 bases, with 10 bases between. CDR3 size: 13 residues. In germline, CDR1 is KGHDR, CDR2 SFDVKD. The CDR3 protein is CATSDPQGHEQYF. The CDR3 DNA sequence: TGTGCCACCAGTGATCCCCAGGGCCACGAGCAGTACTTC.

The chain links TRBV20-1 to TRBJ1-4; D is unclear. Per germline, CDR1 DFQATT and CDR2 SNEGSKA (reference sequence). Trimming removed 7 bases from V and 3 bases from J, with 21 bases in between. This CDR3 spans 16 amino acids. In DNA, the CDR3 is TGCAGTGGCGGCAGGTCCCTCTTTGGGGCTAATGAAAAACTGTTTTTT. It yields the protein CSGGRSLFGANEKLFF.

This clonotype was picked up many times. The chain carries TRBV2 and TRBJ2-1, with D perhaps TRBD1 or TRBD2 (5 bases each). Trimming took 5 bases from V and 4 from J, leaving 12 bases between them. Germline V gene lookup returns CDR1 SNHLY and CDR2 FYNNEI. The CDR3 is 14 residues long. In DNA, the CDR3 is TGTGCCAGCAGTCGGTCCGGGGCGTACAATGAGCAGTTCTTC. This translates into CASSRSGAYNEQFF. Full variable domain (missing parts from reference TRBV2 and TRBJ2-1): EPEVTQTPSHQVTQMGQEVILRCVPISNHLYFYWYRQILGQKVEFLVSFYNNEISEKSEIFDDQFSVERPDGSNFTLKIRSTKLEDSAMYFCASSRSGAYNEQFFGPGTRLTVL.

This clonotype was picked up many times. The chain joins TRBV4-1 to TRBJ2-7; 9 bases map to TRBD2. Germline trimming cut 5 bases from V and 3 bases from J; bases unmatched to any gene: 8. Germline CDR1 and CDR2: MGHRA and YSYEKL. The CDR3 sequence is 15 residues long. CDR3 sequence (DNA): TGCGCCAGCAGCGGGTCTAGCGGGGTCTACTACGAGCAGTACTTC. Translating it yields CASSGSSGVYYEQYF.

This clonotype was counted a few times. This chain uses TRBV12-3 or TRBV12-4 with TRBJ1-5, with no clear D. Between the trimmed V and J ends, which lost 3 bases and 2 bases, there was a span of 8 bases. The CDR3 spans 14 residues. The CDR3 spells CASSFGWGNQPQHF. The CDR3 bases are TGTGCCAGCAGTTTTGGATGGGGCAATCAGCCCCAGCATTTT.

There are a few counts of this clonotype. For the CDR3, the DNA is TGTGCCAGCAGTTGGAGTTCCGGTAGCTACGAGCAGTACTTC. The encoded protein is CASSWSSGSYEQYF. The V gene is TRBV27, the J gene TRBJ2-7; D gene ambiguous. Trimming stripped 4 bases from V and 3 bases from J, with 13 bases between. In germline, CDR1 is MNHEY, CDR2 SMNVEV (reference sequence). CDR3 length: 14 amino acids.

This clonotype showed up just a few times. Written as DNA, the CDR3 is TGTGCCAGCAGCTCCACTAGCGGGACAAACGAGCAGTACTTC. Protein: CASSSTSGTNEQYF. The chain links TRBV5-4 to TRBJ2-7; TRBD2 matches at 10 bases. Germline trimming cut 3 bases from V and 5 bases from J; bases unmatched to any gene: 5. CDR3 length equals 14 residues. The germline gives CDR1 SGHNT, CDR2 YYREEE (reference sequence).

Worth noting for this clonotype: A read error may produce the germline difference seen at one junction end. V usage is TRBV25-1 and J usage is TRBJ1-1, with 9 positions matching TRBD1. Germline CDR1 MGHDK, CDR2 SYGVNS. The CDR3 has 15 amino acids. CDR3 protein: CVSSDPDRGDTEAFF. The CDR3 DNA is TGTGTCAGCAGTGATCCCGACAGGGGGGACACTGAAGCTTTCTTT.

This clonotype has ten or more counts. The chain links TRBV27 to TRBJ2-3; TRBD2 might be the D (6 bases). Trimming stripped 5 bases from V and 5 bases from J, with 11 bases between. Germline V gene sequence: CDR1 MNHEY, CDR2 SMNVEV (reference sequence). The CDR3 runs 13 residues. The CDR3 protein is CASSTGVGDTQYF. The CDR3 DNA is TGTGCCAGCAGTACGGGGGTGGGAGATACGCAGTATTTT.

This clonotype showed up just a few times. J is TRBJ1-6 and V is TRBV19, with a weak D call TRBD1 (5 bases). The CDR3 loop spans 15 amino acids. V was shortened by 5 bases and J by 9 bases, with 17 bases between the two germline ends. Germline V gene sequence: CDR1 LNHDA, CDR2 SQIVND (reference sequence). The CDR3, as DNA: TGTGCCAGTAGTCCGGACAATACCGCGGCTTCACCCCTCCACTTT. Protein sequence: CASSPDNTAASPLHF.

This clonotype has a handful of counts. The gene calls are TRBV29-1 and TRBJ2-7; D ambiguous. Trimming removed 4 bases at V and 0 bases at J, with 7 bases between. The CDR3 sequence is 12 residues long. CDR1 is SQVTM and CDR2 is ANQGSEA in the germline V gene. In DNA, the CDR3 is TGCAGCGTTGGACCCGGCTCCTACGAGCAGTACTTC. The encoded protein is CSVGPGSYEQYF.